One sample yielded the 9 T cell receptor beta chains listed below, sequenced in a study of early T cells in non-severe SARS-CoV-2 infection. One entry per CDR3 protein, called by TCRdb with MiXCR from the 5' RACE reads. The sample shows about 55,000 distinct CDR3 sequences, about 13% of them seen only once. The specimen comprised whole blood, sampled at baseline. The receptor set was obtained from an adult who was a healthcare worker with PCR-confirmed SARS-CoV-2 infection or an uninfected control (not recorded which).

V gene TRBV5-6 combines with J gene TRBJ1-1; no reliable D call. The germline gives CDR1 SGHDT, CDR2 YYEEEE. CDR3 length equals 13 residues. Trimming took 4 bases from V and 0 from J, leaving 7 bases between them. CDR3 sequence (DNA): TGTGCCAGCAGCCCGCAGATGAACACTGAAGCTTTCTTT. Its translation: CASSPQMNTEAFF.

This chain connects TRBV21-1 to TRBJ2-1. TRBV21-1 is an annotated pseudogene. The CDR3 runs to 18 residues. This CDR3 is CASSKVQISSSSYNEQFF. DNA for the CDR3: TGTGCCAGCAGCAAAGTTCAGATTTCTTCAAGCTCCTACAATGAGCAGTTCTTC.

The CDR3 nucleotides read TGCAGTGCTAGTGGTTCGGGAAACACCATATATTTT. Encoded protein: CSASGSGNTIYF. V and J are TRBV20-1 and TRBJ1-3; D is undetermined. The CDR3 has 12 amino acids. Trimming left V 3 bases short and J 4 bases short, with 7 bases between. Per the germline V gene, CDR1 is DFQATT and CDR2 is SNEGSKA (reference sequence).

This clonotype has a single count. The rearrangement joins TRBV11-2 to TRBJ2-7; 7 bases are shared with TRBD2. The CDR3 runs to 15 residues. V trimming: 1 base; J trimming: 0 bases; junction bases outside the gene matches: 3. The germline gives CDR1 SGHAT, CDR2 FQNNGV. CDR3 amino acids: CASSLVGGNSYEQYF. DNA for the CDR3: TGTGCCAGCAGCTTAGTGGGAGGGAACTCCTACGAGCAGTACTTC.

The V gene is TRBV9, the J gene TRBJ1-3; the D is unclear. The CDR3 is 15 amino acids. Trimming stripped 0 bases from V and 0 bases from J, with 7 bases between. Germline lookup yields CDR1 SGDLS and CDR2 YYNGEE. In DNA form, the CDR3 reads TGTGCCAGCAGCGTAGACCTGAGCTCTGGAAACACCATATATTTT. It specifies CASSVDLSSGNTIYF.

This clonotype was seen a handful of times. This chain uses TRBV5-1 with TRBJ2-7; 9 nucleotides match TRBD1. The CDR3 is 15 residues long. The germline V gene has CDR1 SGHRS and CDR2 YFSETQ. Trimming took 2 bases from V and 3 from J; bases not matched to a gene: 6. The CDR3 is CASSFPGQGIYEQYF. DNA of the CDR3: TGCGCCAGCAGCTTTCCAGGACAGGGGATCTACGAGCAGTACTTC.

CDR3 protein: CASSSGSWGMNTEAFF. The CDR3 region has the DNA TGCGCCAGCAGTAGCGGCTCTTGGGGAATGAACACTGAAGCTTTCTTT. The chain is built from TRBV5-1 and TRBJ1-1; D ambiguous. V lost 5 bases, J lost 0 bases, and 17 bases lay in between. Germline assignment: CDR1 SGHRS and CDR2 YFSETQ. The CDR3 sequence is 16 residues long.

The rearrangement uses TRBV11-2 and TRBJ2-2; 9 nucleotides line up with TRBD2. In germline, CDR1 is SGHAT, CDR2 FQNNGV. V was pared by 1 base and J by 0 bases, with 3 bases of the junction left unmatched. CDR3 length: 17 residues. This CDR3 reads CASSLVSGGPNTGELFF. The CDR3, as DNA: TGTGCCAGCAGCTTAGTGAGCGGGGGGCCGAACACCGGGGAGCTGTTTTTT.

The sample holds many counts of this clonotype. One junction end disagrees with the germline gene, perhaps due to a read error. CDR3 sequence (DNA): TGTGCCACCAGCGGAGATAGGACAGGCACAGATACGCAGTATTTT. This translates into CATSGDRTGTDTQYF. This chain joins TRBV15 and TRBJ2-3; tentatively, D is TRBD1 (6 bases). The CDR3 consists of 15 residues. Germline V gene data show CDR1 as LNHNV and CDR2 as YYDKDF (reference sequence).